This TCR beta chain derives from a study of monozygotic twins with inflammatory bowel disease. Study results and caveats: Differences in immunosuppressive treatment may have been a source of added variability in patient repertoires. Twins classed as concordant or discordant showed no difference in repertoire similarity, possibly from limited power. Individual T cell subtypes were not distinguishable.

TCRdb reanalyzed the 5' RACE reads, giving one entry per CDR3 protein sequence and no DNA. Seen in this sample are roughly 150,000 distinct CDR3 sequences; the ten most common clones hold 2.5% to 3%. As for this clonotype: What it binds is not known.

Germline V gene sequence: CDR1 SEHNR, CDR2 FQNEAQ (reference sequence). There are 14 residues in the CDR3. Sequencing was carried out using blood. The chain has TRBV7-9 and TRBJ2-1; the TCRdb D gene call, TRBD2, has no DNA to confirm it. The clonotype was recovered from a human donor with ulcerative colitis or Crohn's disease, or a healthy co-twin of an affected twin (not recorded which). CDR3 loop: CASSFHGSTNEQFF.